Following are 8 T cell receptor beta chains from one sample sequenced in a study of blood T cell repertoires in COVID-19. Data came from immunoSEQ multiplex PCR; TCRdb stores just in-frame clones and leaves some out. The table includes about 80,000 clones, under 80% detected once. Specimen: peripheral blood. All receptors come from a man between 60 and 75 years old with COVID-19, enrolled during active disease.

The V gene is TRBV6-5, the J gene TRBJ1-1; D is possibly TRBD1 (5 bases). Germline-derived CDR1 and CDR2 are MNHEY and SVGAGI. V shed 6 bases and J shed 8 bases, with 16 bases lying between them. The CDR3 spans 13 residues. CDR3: CASRPGGRPEAFF. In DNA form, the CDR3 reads TGTGCCAGCAGACCCGGGGGACGGCCGGAAGCTTTCTTT.

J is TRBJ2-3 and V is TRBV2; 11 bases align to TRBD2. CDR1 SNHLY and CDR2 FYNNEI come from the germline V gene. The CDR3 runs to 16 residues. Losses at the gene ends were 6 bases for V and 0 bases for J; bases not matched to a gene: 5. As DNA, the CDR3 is TGTGCCAGCAGCGCACTAGCGGGGGTGAGCACAGATACGCAGTATTTT. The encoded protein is CASSALAGVSTDTQYF.

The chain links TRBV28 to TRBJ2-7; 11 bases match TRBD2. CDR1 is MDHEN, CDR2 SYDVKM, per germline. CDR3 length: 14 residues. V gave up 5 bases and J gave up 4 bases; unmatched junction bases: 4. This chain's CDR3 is CASSVLAGEYEQYF. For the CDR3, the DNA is TGTGCCAGCAGTGTACTAGCGGGGGAGTACGAGCAGTACTTC.

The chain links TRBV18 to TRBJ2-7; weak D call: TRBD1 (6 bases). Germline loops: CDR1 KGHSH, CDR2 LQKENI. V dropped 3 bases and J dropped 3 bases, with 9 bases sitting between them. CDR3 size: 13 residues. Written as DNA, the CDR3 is TGTGCCAGCTCACCTGCAGGGGTCTACGAGCAGTACTTC. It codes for CASSPAGVYEQYF.

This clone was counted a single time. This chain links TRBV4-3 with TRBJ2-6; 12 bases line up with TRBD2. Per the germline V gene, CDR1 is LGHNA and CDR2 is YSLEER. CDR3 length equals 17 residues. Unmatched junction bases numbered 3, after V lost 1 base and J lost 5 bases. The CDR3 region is CASSQGLAGGRANVLTF. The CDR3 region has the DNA TGCGCCAGCAGCCAAGGCCTAGCGGGAGGGAGGGCCAACGTCCTGACTTTC.

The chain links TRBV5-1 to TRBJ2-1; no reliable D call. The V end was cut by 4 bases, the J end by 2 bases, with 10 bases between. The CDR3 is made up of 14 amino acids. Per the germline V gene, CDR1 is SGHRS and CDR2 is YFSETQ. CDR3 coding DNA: TGCGCCAGCAGCCCTCTAGGTACCTACAATGAGCAGTTCTTC. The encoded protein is CASSPLGTYNEQFF.

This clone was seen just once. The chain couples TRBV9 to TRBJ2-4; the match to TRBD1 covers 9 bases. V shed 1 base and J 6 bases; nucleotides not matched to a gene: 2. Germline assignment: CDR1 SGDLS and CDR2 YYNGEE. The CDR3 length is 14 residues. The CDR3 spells CASSVTGGPNIQYF. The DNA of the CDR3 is TGTGCCAGCAGCGTAACAGGGGGCCCAAACATTCAGTACTTC.

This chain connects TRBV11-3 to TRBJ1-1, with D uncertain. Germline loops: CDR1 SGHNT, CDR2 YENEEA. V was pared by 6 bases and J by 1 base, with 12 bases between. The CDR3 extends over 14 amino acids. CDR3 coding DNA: TGTGCCAGCAGAGAACGGAGACCGAACACTGAAGCTTTCTTT. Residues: CASRERRPNTEAFF.